This T cell receptor beta chain was retrieved from a study of tumor and adjacent non-tumor tissue in lung cancer. Overall study: There were approximately twelve adenocarcinoma, a couple of squamous cell carcinoma and 1 small cell lung cancer cases. Stage I to III disease affected over nine men and 5 women aged 31 to 76.

This sample's RNA came from whole unsorted tissue. Newly diagnosed lung cancer patients had thoracic surgery in China, August–late 2014, without prior chemotherapy. This clonotype was recorded only once. Its antigen is not known. The library came from three nested PCR rounds adapted from ARM-PCR protocols. TCRdb reprocessed the multiplex PCR reads with MiXCR, giving one entry per CDR3 protein. This repertoire shows over 85,000 distinct CDR3 sequences, over 70% found once; its top ten account for around 21%. The study, taken as a whole, reports: In normal lung, the top 100 clones were significantly more dominant than in tumor.

With 6 bases clipped from V and 3 bases from J, the junction kept 8 bases outside the gene matches. Germline V gene sequence: CDR1 LNHDA, CDR2 SQIVND (reference sequence). The CDR3 runs to 14 residues. The source material was lung tumor tissue. The chain couples TRBV19 to TRBJ2-7; 7 bases are a match to TRBD1. The clonotype comes from a man in his 70s with non-small cell lung cancer. The CDR3, as DNA: TGTGCCAGTAGCCAGACAGGGTCTCTCTACGAGCAGTACTTC. This encodes CASSQTGSLYEQYF.